The 26 T cell receptor beta chains reported below all come from one sample, sequenced in a study of blood T cell repertoires in COVID-19. Repertoires were generated with immunoSEQ multiplex PCR, while TCRdb's copy carries only in-frame clones and drops some. Among 100,000 to 150,000 clones listed, roughly four fifths were seen once. Sample: peripheral blood. These receptors all come from a woman between 50 and 59 years old with acute or convalescent COVID-19.

The V and J genes are TRBV5-4 and TRBJ2-7; 8 bases align to TRBD1. The length of the CDR3 is 16 residues. Germline values: CDR1 SGHNT, CDR2 YYREEE (reference sequence). V lost 1 base and J lost 7; bases outside the gene matches: 13. This CDR3 is CASSLRQGATSEEQYF. The CDR3 DNA is TGTGCCAGCAGCTTGCGTCAGGGGGCGACGTCGGAAGAGCAGTACTTC.

This chain connects TRBV11-2 to TRBJ2-5, with 9 nucleotides matching TRBD2. Germline CDR1 SGHAT, CDR2 FQNNGV. The CDR3 totals 18 residues. V gave up 1 base and J gave up 4 bases; unmatched junction bases: 13. DNA of the CDR3: TGTGCCAGCAGCTTAGGGGGTCTGGCTAGCGGGAAGGGAGAGACCCAGTACTTC. Translated, it gives CASSLGGLASGKGETQYF.

V and J are TRBV3-1 (or the pseudogene TRBV3-2) and TRBJ1-4; maybe TRBD1 (5 bases). The V gene lost 2 bases and the J gene lost 7 bases, with 14 bases spanning the gap. Germline CDR1 reads LGHDT; CDR2 reads YNNKEL (reference sequence). The CDR3 loop spans 15 amino acids. The CDR3 sequence is CASSQLGPRGEKLFF. CDR3 bases: TGTGCCAGCAGCCAACTGGGGCCACGCGGTGAAAAACTGTTTTTT.

The gene calls are TRBV15 and TRBJ2-5; D is possibly TRBD2 (5 bases). V was trimmed by 4 bases and J by 9 bases, leaving 9 bases between them. Germline CDR1 and CDR2: LNHNV and YYDKDF (reference sequence). The CDR3 has 11 amino acids. CDR3 residues: CATSTGIAQYF. The CDR3 DNA is TGTGCCACCAGCACGGGGATCGCCCAGTACTTC.

The rearrangement uses TRBV9 and TRBJ2-1; 16 bases match TRBD2. Germline V gene data show CDR1 as SGDLS and CDR2 as YYNGEE. This CDR3 contains 18 residues. Trimming at V came to 4 bases and at J to 5 bases, leaving 9 bases not matched to a gene. In DNA, the CDR3 is TGTGCCAGCAGCCCGGGACTAGCGGGGGGGCCTGTGAACAATGAGCAGTTCTTC. It translates to CASSPGLAGGPVNNEQFF.

This clone has just one count. V usage is TRBV19 and J usage is TRBJ2-3; no firm D call. The CDR3 covers 15 residues. Trimming left V 6 bases short and J 2 bases short, with 15 bases between. Germline loops: CDR1 LNHDA, CDR2 SQIVND (reference sequence). The CDR3 reads CASRPGTHHTDTQYF. The CDR3 DNA is TGTGCCAGTAGGCCAGGTACCCATCACACAGATACGCAGTATTTT.

The rearrangement uses TRBV21-1 and TRBJ2-3; the D call TRBD1 from the table was never checked on the DNA. TRBV21-1 is designated a pseudogene. This CDR3 has 14 amino acids. In DNA, the CDR3 is TGTGCCAGCAGCAGGACAGGAGTCCCAGATACGCAGTATTTT. Protein product: CASSRTGVPDTQYF.

The chain carries TRBV3-1 (or the pseudogene TRBV3-2) and TRBJ2-7, with D unclear. Trimming took 1 base from V and 5 from J, leaving 6 bases between them. CDR3 size: 12 residues. From germline, CDR1 is LGHDT and CDR2 YNNKEL (reference sequence). This CDR3 reads CASSQALHEQYF. The CDR3 region has the DNA TGTGCCAGCAGCCAAGCTCTTCACGAGCAGTACTTC.

The chain uses TRBV5-1 and TRBJ1-2; the match to TRBD1 covers 9 bases. V lost 4 bases to trimming and J lost 6 bases; unmatched junction nucleotides: 10. Germline CDR1 is SGHRS and CDR2 is YFSETQ. This CDR3 has 15 residues. The CDR3 loop reads CASSPGTGNRHGYTF. CDR3 bases: TGCGCCAGCAGCCCCGGGACAGGGAATAGGCATGGCTACACCTTC.

In DNA form, the CDR3 reads TGTGCCAGCAGCTCCACAGGGACTAGCGGGGGGCCAAGGGCTGAGCAGTTCTTC. Protein sequence: CASSSTGTSGGPRAEQFF. V usage is TRBV7-2 and J usage is TRBJ2-1, with 15 bases matching TRBD2. The CDR3 covers 18 residues. The germline gives CDR1 SGHTA, CDR2 FQGNSA. V trimming: 4 bases; J trimming: 9 bases; junction bases outside the gene matches: 13.

The chain joins TRBV7-9 to TRBJ1-1, with D possibly matching TRBD1 (6 bases). In germline, CDR1 is SEHNR, CDR2 FQNEAQ (reference sequence). The CDR3 is made up of 17 amino acids. V shed 1 base and J shed 2 bases, with 17 bases lying between them. DNA of the CDR3: TGTGCCAGCAGCTTAGGGACATGGACAGCTCTTAACACTGAAGCTTTCTTT. As protein: CASSLGTWTALNTEAFF.

The V and J genes are TRBV6-1 and TRBJ2-1; D unresolved. The germline CDR1 and CDR2 sequences are MNHNS and SASEGT. V was trimmed by 2 bases and J by 15 bases, leaving 14 bases between them. CDR3 length: 12 amino acids. This chain's CDR3 is CASSEFSYLRFF. The CDR3 DNA sequence: TGTGCCAGCAGTGAATTTTCATACCTACGGTTCTTC.

The chain employs TRBV18 and TRBJ1-1, with D hard to call. This CDR3 is built from 15 residues. CDR1 is KGHSH and CDR2 is LQKENI in the germline V gene. Trimming cost V 3 bases and J 0 bases, with 11 bases left between them. CDR3 sequence: CASSPLGAMNTEAFF. As DNA, the CDR3 is TGTGCCAGCTCACCCCTGGGAGCTATGAACACTGAAGCTTTCTTT.

The chain recombines TRBV19 with TRBJ2-7; weak D call: TRBD1 (5 bases). Trimming stripped 3 bases from V and 2 bases from J, with 17 bases between. The CDR3 totals 16 residues. Germline V gene sequence: CDR1 LNHDA, CDR2 SQIVND (reference sequence). The CDR3 DNA reads as TGTGCCAGTAGTATTGAACTCCTTGACAGCACCTACGAGCAGTACTTC. It specifies CASSIELLDSTYEQYF. The whole variable domain, filled in from reference TRBV19 and TRBJ2-7, reads DGGITQSPKYLFRKEGQNVTLSCEQNLNHDAMYWYRQDPGQGLRLIYYSQIVNDFQKGDIAEGYSVSREKKESFPLTVTSAQKNPTAFYLCASSIELLDSTYEQYFGPGTRLTVT.

The V and J genes are TRBV6-5 and TRBJ1-2; no clear D. V was pared by 4 bases and J by 5 bases, with 11 bases between. The CDR3 extends over 13 amino acids. Germline V lookup: CDR1 MNHEY, CDR2 SVGAGI. The CDR3 is CASSSEGVYGYTF. In DNA, the CDR3 is TGTGCCAGCAGTTCGGAGGGAGTGTATGGCTACACCTTC.

V gene TRBV5-1 combines with J gene TRBJ2-3, with D maybe TRBD1 (5 bases). Per the germline V gene, CDR1 is SGHRS and CDR2 is YFSETQ. The CDR3 contains 15 residues. Trimming removed 0 bases at V and 3 bases at J, with 11 bases between. For the CDR3, the DNA is TGCGCCAGCAGCTTGGCGGCAAGGGGAACAGATACGCAGTATTTT. Translating it yields CASSLAARGTDTQYF. The whole variable domain, remainder taken from reference TRBV5-1 and TRBJ2-3, is KAGVTQTPRYLIKTRGQQVTLSCSPISGHRSVSWYQQTPGQGLQFLFEYFSETQRNKGNFPGRFSGRQFSNSRSEMNVSTLELGDSALYLCASSLAARGTDTQYFGPGTRLTVL.

This clone showed up just once. This rearrangement joins TRBV7-6 to TRBJ2-4, with D tentatively TRBD1 (5 bases). CDR3 length: 17 residues. V lost 5 bases and J lost 0, with 17 bases in between. Per germline, CDR1 SGHVS and CDR2 FNYEAQ. Here the CDR3 reads CASSDSSGQLAKNIQYF. The CDR3 nucleotides are TGTGCCAGCAGCGATAGTTCAGGGCAGCTAGCCAAAAACATTCAGTACTTC.

The chain couples TRBV4-1 to TRBJ1-4, with D possibly matching TRBD1 (5 bases). The CDR3 covers 14 residues. The germline V gene encodes CDR1 MGHRA and CDR2 YSYEKL. Trimming shortened V by 0 bases and J by 8 bases, and 10 bases separated the two germline ends. The CDR3 DNA sequence: TGCGCCAGCAGCCAAGAAAGGGGTCGGGAAAAACTGTTTTTT. Its translation is CASSQERGREKLFF.

The chain couples TRBV5-1 to TRBJ1-2, with 7 bases identical to TRBD1. J lost 2 bases, V lost 3 bases, and 7 bases had no gene match. Per germline, CDR1 SGHRS and CDR2 YFSETQ. The CDR3 has 15 amino acids. For the CDR3, the DNA is TGCGCCAGCAGCTGGGGGACAGTGGGGAACTATGGCTACACCTTC. Its protein product is CASSWGTVGNYGYTF.

The chain has TRBV11-2 and TRBJ2-1; TRBD1 matches 8 bases. Trimming cost V 0 bases and J 8 bases; bases outside gene matches: 6. The CDR3 length is 15 residues. Germline-derived CDR1 and CDR2 are SGHAT and FQNNGV. The CDR3 is CASSLDRQGAHEQFF. In DNA form, the CDR3 reads TGTGCCAGCAGCTTAGATCGGCAGGGGGCGCATGAGCAGTTCTTC.

This chain joins TRBV5-1 and TRBJ1-1; D possibly corresponds to TRBD1 (6 bases). The CDR3 extends over 14 amino acids. Looked up from germline, CDR1 is SGHRS and CDR2 is YFSETQ. Between the trimmed V and J ends, which lost 7 bases and 0 bases, there was a span of 13 bases. CDR3 amino acids: CASQPGVMNTEAFF. The CDR3 nucleotides read TGCGCCAGCCAACCAGGGGTTATGAACACTGAAGCTTTCTTT.

This clone was counted only a few times. V is TRBV5-1 and J is TRBJ2-2; 7 nucleotides line up with TRBD1. Germline V lookup: CDR1 SGHRS, CDR2 YFSETQ. This CDR3 has 15 amino acids. Trimming at V came to 7 bases and at J to 0 bases, leaving 6 bases not matched to a gene. The CDR3 region has the DNA TGCGCCAGCTCACCAGGGGGTGCGAACACCGGGGAGCTGTTTTTT. Its protein product is CASSPGGANTGELFF.

This chain joins TRBV5-1 and TRBJ1-1; D not certain. CDR3 length equals 16 residues. Trimming cost V 1 base and J 7 bases, with 20 bases left between them. In germline, CDR1 is SGHRS, CDR2 YFSETQ. The CDR3 DNA reads TGCGCCAGCAGCTTGTTTAGCCAGTCGCGAGGTGGTGAAGCTTTCTTT. Translation: CASSLFSQSRGGEAFF. Full variable domain (remainder filled in from reference TRBV5-1 and TRBJ1-1): KAGVTQTPRYLIKTRGQQVTLSCSPISGHRSVSWYQQTPGQGLQFLFEYFSETQRNKGNFPGRFSGRQFSNSRSEMNVSTLELGDSALYLCASSLFSQSRGGEAFFGQGTRLTVV.

J is TRBJ2-7 and V is TRBV2; the match to TRBD1 covers 9 bases. The CDR3 is 14 residues long. Germline V gene sequence: CDR1 SNHLY, CDR2 FYNNEI. Unmatched junction bases numbered 10, after V lost 6 bases and J lost 7 bases. The CDR3 sequence: CASRSPGQGGEQYF. The CDR3 DNA is TGTGCCAGCAGATCTCCGGGACAGGGCGGAGAGCAGTACTTC.

The chain uses TRBV5-1 and TRBJ1-6, with 10 bases identical to TRBD1. Losses at the gene ends were 2 bases for V and 7 bases for J; bases not matched to a gene: 9. The length of the CDR3 is 17 residues. The germline CDR1 and CDR2 sequences are SGHRS and YFSETQ. The DNA for the CDR3 is TGCGCCAGCAGCTTATCCCGGGACAGGGGACGAAATTCACCCCTCCACTTT. Its translation is CASSLSRDRGRNSPLHF.

CDR3 DNA: TGTGCCAGCAGCTTATCTTCGGTCACGAACACCGGGGAGCTGTTTTTT. Translating it yields CASSLSSVTNTGELFF. The chain carries TRBV7-3 and TRBJ2-2; D unclear. Germline CDR1 and CDR2: SGHTA and FQGTGA. The CDR3 runs 16 residues. Trimming shortened V by 2 bases and J by 0 bases, and 10 bases separated the two germline ends.